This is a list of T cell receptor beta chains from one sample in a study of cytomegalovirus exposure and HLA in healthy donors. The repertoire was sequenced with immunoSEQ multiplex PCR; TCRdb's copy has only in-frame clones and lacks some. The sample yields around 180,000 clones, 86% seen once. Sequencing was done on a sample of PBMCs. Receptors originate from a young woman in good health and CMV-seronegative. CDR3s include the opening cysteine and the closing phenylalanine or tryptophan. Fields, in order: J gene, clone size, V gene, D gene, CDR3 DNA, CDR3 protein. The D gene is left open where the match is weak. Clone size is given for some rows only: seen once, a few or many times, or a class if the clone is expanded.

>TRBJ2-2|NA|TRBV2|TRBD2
TGTGCCAGCAAAGGGACTAGCGTTAACACCGGGGAGCTGTTTTTT
CASKGTSVNTGELFF
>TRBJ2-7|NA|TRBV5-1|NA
TGCGCCAGCAGCTTGAACGGGGGCTACGAGCAGTACTTC
CASSLNGGYEQYF
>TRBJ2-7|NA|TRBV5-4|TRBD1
TGTGCCAGCAGCAGGACAGGGAATGACGAGCAGTACTTC
CASSRTGNDEQYF
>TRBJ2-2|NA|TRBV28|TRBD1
TGTGCCAGCAGTTTACTCAGGGGGTCGATCGGGGAGCTGTTTTTT
CASSLLRGSIGELFF
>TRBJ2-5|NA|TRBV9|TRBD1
TGTGCCAGCAGCGCAAACAGGGGCAGGGAGACCCAGTACTTC
CASSANRGRETQYF
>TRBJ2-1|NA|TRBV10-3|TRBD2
TGTGCCACCTCAGCGGGACGGGAGCAGTTCTTC
CATSAGREQFF
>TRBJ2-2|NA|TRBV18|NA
TGTGCCAGCTCACCAATTCGCGGGGTAACCGGGGAGCTGTTTTTT
CASSPIRGVTGELFF
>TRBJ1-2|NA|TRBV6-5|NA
TGTGCCAGCAGTCCCGGGACACTCTATGGCTACACCTTC
CASSPGTLYGYTF
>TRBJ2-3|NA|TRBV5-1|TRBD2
TGCGCCAGCAGCTTGTTTTTTAGCGGGAGTACGACAGATACGCAGTATTTT
CASSLFFSGSTTDTQYF
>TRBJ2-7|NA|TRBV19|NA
TGTGCCAGTAGTAGACCAGGGGCCTACGAGCAGTACTTC
CASSRPGAYEQYF
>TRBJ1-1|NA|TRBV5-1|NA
TGCGCCAGCAGCTTGGGGGGCCTCGACACTGAAGCTTTCTTT
CASSLGGLDTEAFF
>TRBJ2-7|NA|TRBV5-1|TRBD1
TGCGCCAGCAGCTCCGGGACAGGGGGCGGCTACGAGCAGTACTTC
CASSSGTGGGYEQYF
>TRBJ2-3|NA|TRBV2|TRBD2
TGTGCCAGCAGTGAAGTGGTAGCGGGGTCCACAGATACGCAGTATTTT
CASSEVVAGSTDTQYF
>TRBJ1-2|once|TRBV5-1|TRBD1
TGCGCCAGCAGCTTGAATTCGGTGTTAGGACAGGGGGCGAGAGGCTACACCTTC
CASSLNSVLGQGARGYTF
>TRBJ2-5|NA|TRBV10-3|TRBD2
TGTGCCATCAGCGGGGGGGAGACCCAGTACTTC
CAISGGETQYF